This TCR beta chain originates from a study of OX40 agonist ivuxolimab in advanced cancers. Study results and caveats: Low normalized clonal expansion also occurred in some nonresponding patients.

Method: immunoSEQ multiplex PCR; TCRdb's copy keeps in-frame clones and lacks some. This table holds about 74,000 clones, about 81% found once. Worth noting for this clone: Its antigen remains unknown.

V lost 0 bases and J lost 5, with 13 bases in between. This CDR3 comprises 15 residues. Germline V CDR1 and CDR2: LGHNA, YSLEER. This receptor was taken from an adult with an advanced solid tumor such as melanoma, head and neck, liver or kidney cancer. Specimen: CD4+ or CD8+ T cells sorted from blood, collected in a trial of the OX40 agonist ivuxolimab. This chain uses TRBV4-3 with TRBJ2-5, with D possibly matching TRBD2 (5 bases). This CDR3 is CASSQDFSSRETQYF. The DNA for the CDR3 is TGCGCCAGCAGCCAAGATTTTTCTAGCAGGGAGACCCAGTACTTC.